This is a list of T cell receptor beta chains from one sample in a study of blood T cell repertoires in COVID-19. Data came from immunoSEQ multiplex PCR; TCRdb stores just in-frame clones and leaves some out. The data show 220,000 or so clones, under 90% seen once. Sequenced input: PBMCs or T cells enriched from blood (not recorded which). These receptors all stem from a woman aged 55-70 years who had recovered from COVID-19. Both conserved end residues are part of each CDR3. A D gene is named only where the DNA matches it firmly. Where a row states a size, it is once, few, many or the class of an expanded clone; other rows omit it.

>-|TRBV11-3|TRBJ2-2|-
TGTGCCAGCAGCCGAGGGACACCGAACACCGGGGAGCTGTTTTTT
CASSRGTPNTGELFF
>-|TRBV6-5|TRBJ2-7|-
TGTGCCAGCAGTTACCAGCTCCCTAGCTCCTACGAGCAGTACTTC
CASSYQLPSSYEQYF
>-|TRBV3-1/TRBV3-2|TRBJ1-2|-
TGTGCCAGCAGCCTCCGGAGGGGCGGCTATGGCTACACCTTC
CASSLRRGGYGYTF
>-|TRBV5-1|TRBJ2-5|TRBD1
TGCGCCAGCAGCTTGCTGGGCACCACAGGGGGGGAGACCCAGTACTTC
CASSLLGTTGGETQYF
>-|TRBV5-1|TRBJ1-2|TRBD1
TGCGCCAGCAGCCCTCGGACAGGGGGCAATGGCTACACCTTC
CASSPRTGGNGYTF
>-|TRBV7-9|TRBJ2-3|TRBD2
TGTGCCAGCAGCTTAAGCTCTAGCGGGGGTTCAGATACGCAGTATTTT
CASSLSSSGGSDTQYF
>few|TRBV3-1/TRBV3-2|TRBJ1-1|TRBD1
TGTGCCAGCAGCCAGAGACAGGGGAGGGGAAACACTGAAGCTTTCTTT
CASSQRQGRGNTEAFF
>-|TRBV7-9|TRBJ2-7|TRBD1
TGTGCCAGTACCTTGGCCGGGACAGGGGTCTACGAGCAGTACTTC
CASTLAGTGVYEQYF
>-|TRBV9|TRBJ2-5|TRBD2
TGTGCCAGCAGCATCTATGGGAGCGGGGGGGCCCAAGAGACCCAGTACTTC
CASSIYGSGGAQETQYF
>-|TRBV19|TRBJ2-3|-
TGTGCCAGTAGTCTCGGGGATACGCAGTATTTT
CASSLGDTQYF
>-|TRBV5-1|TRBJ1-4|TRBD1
TGCGCCAGCATGGTAGGACAGGGCCATGAAAAACTGTTTTTT
CASMVGQGHEKLFF
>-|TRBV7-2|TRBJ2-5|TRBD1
TGTGCCAGCAGCTTAGCGCTGTTTCGACAGGGCCAAGAGACCCAGTACTTC
CASSLALFRQGQETQYF
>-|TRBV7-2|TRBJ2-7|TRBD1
TGTGCCAGCAGCCAATGGTCCGGGACAGGGGGTTACGAGCAGTACTTC
CASSQWSGTGGYEQYF
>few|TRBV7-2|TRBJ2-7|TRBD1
TGTGCCAGCAGCTGGGGACAGGAGTTCTCCTACGAGCAGTACTTC
CASSWGQEFSYEQYF
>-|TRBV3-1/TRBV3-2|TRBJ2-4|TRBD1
TGTGCCAGCAGCCAATTTCTTTTTAGGGACAGAAACATTCAGTACTTC
CASSQFLFRDRNIQYF
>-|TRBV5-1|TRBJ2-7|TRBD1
TGCGCCAGCAGCCAGACAGGGGTCTCCTACGAGCAGTACTTC
CASSQTGVSYEQYF
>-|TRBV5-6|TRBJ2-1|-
TGTGCCAGCAGCCGGGGTGCCGGGGGCAATGAGCAGTTCTTC
CASSRGAGGNEQFF
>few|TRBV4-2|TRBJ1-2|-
TGTGCCAGCACCGCATCTTGGGGGGGATTTGACTATGGCTACACCTTC
CASTASWGGFDYGYTF
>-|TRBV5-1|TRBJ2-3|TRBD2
TGCGCCAGCAGCTTGGACCAACTAGCGGGAGGGCGAACGCAGTATTTT
CASSLDQLAGGRTQYF
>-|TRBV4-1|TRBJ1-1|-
TGCGCCAGCAGCCAAGGTGTCAGGGAGGATCGAGCTTTCTTT
CASSQGVREDRAFF
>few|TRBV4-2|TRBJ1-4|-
TGTGCCAGCAGGGAGTTTAATGAAAAACTGTTTTTT
CASREFNEKLFF
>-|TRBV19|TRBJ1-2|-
TGTGCCAGTAGATTCTATAGCAACTATGGCTACACCTTC
CASRFYSNYGYTF
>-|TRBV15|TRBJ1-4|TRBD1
TGTGCCACCAGCCTAGACAGGGGCGACAATGAAAAACTGTTTTTT
CATSLDRGDNEKLFF
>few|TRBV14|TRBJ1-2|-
TGTGCCAGCAGCCAAGAACCCAACAGCCTCCTCTATGGCTACACCTTC
CASSQEPNSLLYGYTF
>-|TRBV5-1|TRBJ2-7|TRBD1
TGCGCCAGCAGCCCCTTAGGTGGACAGGGCTACGAGCAGTACTTC
CASSPLGGQGYEQYF
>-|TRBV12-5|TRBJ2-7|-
TGTGCTAGTGGTTTGGGACACTCCTACGAGCAGTACTTC
CASGLGHSYEQYF
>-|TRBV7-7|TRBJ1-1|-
TGTGCCAGCAGCTCCCAAATGAACACTGAAGCTTTCTTT
CASSSQMNTEAFF
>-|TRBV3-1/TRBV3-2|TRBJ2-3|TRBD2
TGTGCCAGCAGCCAAAGAGGGCTAGCGGGAGTCGCAGATACGCAGTATTTT
CASSQRGLAGVADTQYF
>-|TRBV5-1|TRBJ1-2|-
TGCGCCAGCAGCTCCTCAGGGGATGGACTTTATGGCTACACCTTC
CASSSSGDGLYGYTF
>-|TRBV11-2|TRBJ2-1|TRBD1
TGTGCCAGCAGGGGACAGAAAAAGCTGAGCTCCTACAATGAGCAGTTCTTC
CASRGQKKLSSYNEQFF
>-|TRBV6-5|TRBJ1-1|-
TGTGCCAGCAGCCAACAGCTCAGGGGAGCTGAAGCTTTCTTT
CASSQQLRGAEAFF